This entry lists 2 T cell receptor beta chains sequenced from one sample in a study of OX40 agonist ivuxolimab in advanced cancers. TCRdb's table, derived via immunoSEQ multiplex PCR, lists solely in-frame clones and lacks some. The table has over 80,000 clones, roughly nine tenths seen once. Here the sequenced sample was CD4+ or CD8+ T cells sorted from blood, taken in a trial of the OX40 agonist ivuxolimab. These receptors came from an adult with an advanced solid tumor such as melanoma, head and neck, liver or kidney cancer.

The CDR3 spells CASRRDREFEQYF. For the CDR3, the DNA is TGTGCCAGCAGGCGGGACAGGGAATTCGAGCAGTACTTC. The chain uses TRBV6-6 and TRBJ2-7, with 9 positions matching TRBD1. CDR1 is MNHNY and CDR2 is SVGAGI in the germline V gene (reference sequence). V was pared by 6 bases and J by 6 bases, with 6 bases of the junction left unmatched. The CDR3 contains 13 residues.

The rearrangement joins TRBV7-6 to TRBJ1-5; D is ambiguous. The V end was cut by 4 bases, the J end by 6 bases, with 10 bases between. Per germline, CDR1 SGHVS and CDR2 FNYEAQ. The length of the CDR3 is 13 residues. The CDR3 sequence: CASSSRVAQPQHF. Here the CDR3 DNA reads TGTGCCAGCAGCTCCCGCGTGGCTCAGCCCCAGCATTTT.